The 12 T cell receptor beta chains in this list originate from one sample, sequenced in a study of blood T cell repertoires in COVID-19. The data were produced by immunoSEQ multiplex PCR, yet TCRdb's version contains in-frame clones alone and is incomplete. The data hold roughly 100,000 clones, with around 90% observed a single time. What was sequenced was peripheral blood. The origin of the receptors is a man over 45 in a cohort sampled during active COVID-19.

Here the CDR3 DNA reads TGTGCCAGCAGCGTAGCCGGGTCCGATTCACCCCTCCACTTT. It is translated as CASSVAGSDSPLHF. The V and J genes are TRBV9 and TRBJ1-6; no clear D. Trimming removed 0 bases from V and 8 bases from J, with 9 bases in between. Germline CDR1 SGDLS, CDR2 YYNGEE. This CDR3 has 14 amino acids.

V usage is TRBV6-1 and J usage is TRBJ1-5; D may be TRBD1 (5 bases). V dropped 0 bases and J dropped 11 bases, with 11 bases sitting between them. The CDR3 has 13 residues. CDR1 MNHNS and CDR2 SASEGT come from the germline V gene. The CDR3 DNA follows: TGTGCCAGCAGTGAAGCGACCCGGGGGGCCCAGCATTTT. It yields the protein CASSEATRGAQHF.

The gene calls are TRBV15 and TRBJ2-2; D possibly corresponds to TRBD1 (6 bases). Trimming took 0 bases from V and 0 from J, leaving 8 bases between them. CDR3 length: 16 amino acids. Germline V gene data show CDR1 as LNHNV and CDR2 as YYDKDF (reference sequence). CDR3 DNA sequence: TGTGCCACCAGCAGAGATCGGACAGCGAACACCGGGGAGCTGTTTTTT. It encodes CATSRDRTANTGELFF. Full variable domain (missing parts from reference TRBV15 and TRBJ2-2): DAMVIQNPRYQVTQFGKPVTLSCSQTLNHNVMYWYQQKSSQAPKLLFHYYDKDFNNEADTPDNFQSRRPNTSFCFLDIRSPGLGDTAMYLCATSRDRTANTGELFFGEGSRLTVL.

The rearrangement uses TRBV6-1 and TRBJ2-5; 9 bases are a match to TRBD2. V dropped 1 base and J dropped 1; count of bases not matched to a gene: 4. The CDR3 loop spans 16 amino acids. Germline-derived CDR1 and CDR2 are MNHNS and SASEGT. The CDR3: CASSEEGSGGQETQYF. CDR3 nucleotides: TGTGCCAGCAGTGAAGAAGGTAGCGGGGGCCAAGAGACCCAGTACTTC.

The rearrangement uses TRBV20-1 and TRBJ2-3; D gene unclear. The CDR3 covers 11 residues. Germline V gene lookup returns CDR1 DFQATT and CDR2 SNEGSKA (reference sequence). Written as DNA, the CDR3 is TGCACTATTACTAGCACAGATACGCAGTATTTT. It codes for CTITSTDTQYF.

This sequence joins TRBV3-1 (or the pseudogene TRBV3-2) and TRBJ2-7; 8 bases match TRBD2. The CDR3 length is 16 residues. With 0 bases clipped from V and 1 base from J, the junction kept 5 bases outside the gene matches. The V gene's germline CDR1 is LGHDT and CDR2 YNNKEL (reference sequence). The CDR3 loop is CASSQEIAGRSYEQYV. The CDR3, as DNA: TGTGCCAGCAGCCAAGAAATAGCGGGGCGATCCTACGAGCAGTACGTC.

The chain combines TRBV27 with TRBJ2-1; D possibly corresponds to TRBD2 (6 bases). The CDR3 contains 17 residues. CDR1 is MNHEY, CDR2 SMNVEV, per germline (reference sequence). V gave up 5 bases and J gave up 0 bases, with 17 bases separating them. Written as DNA, the CDR3 is TGTGCCAGCAGTAACCCATTGGCGGGATTCTCCTACAATGAGCAGTTCTTC. Encoded protein: CASSNPLAGFSYNEQFF.

V and J are TRBV2 and TRBJ2-5; possibly TRBD2 for D (6 bases). The CDR3 has 13 residues. CDR1 is SNHLY and CDR2 is FYNNEI in the germline V gene. V shed 8 bases and J shed 5 bases, with 15 bases lying between them. The CDR3 DNA reads as TGTGCCAGCTCGAGGGACTTGGGGGAGACCCAGTACTTC. It is translated as CASSRDLGETQYF.

V usage is TRBV7-3 and J usage is TRBJ2-1; tentative D call: TRBD2 (5 bases). The ends were cut back, 5 bases at V and 5 bases at J, with 13 bases in the middle. The length of the CDR3 is 14 residues. Germline CDR1 SGHTA, CDR2 FQGTGA. This CDR3 reads CASSLGRGDNEQFF. CDR3 nucleotide sequence: TGTGCCAGCAGCCTTGGACGGGGAGACAATGAGCAGTTCTTC.

This sequence joins TRBV4-1 and TRBJ1-1; no firm D call. CDR1 is MGHRA, CDR2 YSYEKL, per germline. V dropped 3 bases and J dropped 0 bases, with 5 bases sitting between them. This CDR3 has 13 amino acids. Here the CDR3 reads CASSQAVNTEAFF. CDR3 DNA sequence: TGCGCCAGCAGCCAGGCGGTGAACACTGAAGCTTTCTTT.

This clone was seen a single time. The chain couples TRBV9 to TRBJ1-1; perhaps TRBD1 as D (5 bases). This CDR3 is 14 amino acids long. The V end was cut by 2 bases, the J end by 7 bases, with 15 bases between. Germline V gene sequence: CDR1 SGDLS, CDR2 YYNGEE. CDR3 loop: CASSVLGDRGEAFF. The CDR3 DNA reads TGTGCCAGCAGCGTTTTAGGGGATAGAGGTGAAGCTTTCTTT.

The chain uses TRBV15 and TRBJ2-2, with D maybe TRBD2 (8 bases). Germline lookup yields CDR1 LNHNV and CDR2 YYDKDF (reference sequence). V was pared by 1 base and J by 5 bases, with 23 bases between. This CDR3 spans 19 amino acids. CDR3 coding DNA: TGTGCCACCAGCAGAGTGCAGGGGGAACCGGGAGGGCGGACCGGGGAGCTGTTTTTT. Translating it yields CATSRVQGEPGGRTGELFF.